Below are 31 T cell receptor beta chains sequenced from a single sample in a study of T cell repertoires in cytomegalovirus infection. TCRdb re-called the reads through MiXCR, storing one row per CDR3 protein. This table has some 300,000 distinct CDR3 sequences, about 8.8% appearing once. Material for sequencing was PBMCs. The receptors shown here come from a human donor in good health (CMV status not recorded). Some clones in this sample may be carry-over from other donors' samples.

This chain joins TRBV20-1 and TRBJ2-1; no clear D. Germline CDR1 reads DFQATT; CDR2 reads SNEGSKA (reference sequence). CDR3 length: 11 residues. CDR3 sequence reads: CKRQRYNEQFF. The CDR3 bases are TGCAAAAGGCAGAGATACAATGAGCAGTTCTTC.

This clonotype has at least ten counts. The chain combines TRBV6-2 or TRBV6-3 with TRBJ1-1, with D uncertain. Trimming cost V 5 bases and J 6 bases, with 10 bases left between them. This CDR3 has 12 residues. Germline CDR1 is MNHEY and CDR2 is SVGEGT. This CDR3 is CASSPQTAEAFF. As DNA, the CDR3 is TGTGCCAGCAGTCCCCAGACGGCTGAAGCTTTCTTT.

CDR3 bases: TGCGCCAGCAAGAGCGGGGGGGCTGACACCGGGGAGCTGTTTTTT. It specifies CASKSGGADTGELFF. The J gene is TRBJ2-2, the V gene TRBV5-1; 10 nucleotides match TRBD2. After removal of 6 bases from V and 3 bases from J, the junction contained 5 bases not matched to a gene. CDR3 length equals 15 residues. Per the germline V gene, CDR1 is SGHRS and CDR2 is YFSETQ.

Only a few counts were recorded for this clonotype. The gene calls are TRBV5-1 and TRBJ2-5; 8 nucleotides align to TRBD1. This CDR3 is built from 14 residues. V gave up 3 bases and J gave up 4 bases; unmatched junction bases: 5. From germline, CDR1 is SGHRS and CDR2 YFSETQ. The chain's CDR3 is CASSSGQVGETQYF. The CDR3 bases are TGCGCCAGCAGCTCGGGACAGGTGGGAGAGACCCAGTACTTC.

This clonotype was seen repeatedly, ten times or more. The V call is TRBV20-1, the J call TRBJ2-7; D is possibly TRBD1 or TRBD2 (5 bases each). The germline V gene has CDR1 DFQATT and CDR2 SNEGSKA (reference sequence). Trimming shortened V by 1 base and J by 1 base, and 5 bases separated the two germline ends. This CDR3 has 12 residues. Written as DNA, the CDR3 is TGCAGTGCTAGAGGGGGGTCCTACGAGCAGTACGTC. The encoded protein is CSARGGSYEQYV.

This clonotype was observed at least ten times. The chain carries TRBV19 and TRBJ2-7, with a possible D match to TRBD1 (5 bases). Germline values: CDR1 LNHDA, CDR2 SQIVND (reference sequence). V lost 5 bases and J 3 bases, leaving 11 bases between the germline ends. The CDR3 totals 13 residues. DNA for the CDR3: TGTGCCAGTAGTGTTGGACAACACTACGAGCAGTACTTC. It specifies CASSVGQHYEQYF.

This clonotype has at least ten counts. This chain uses TRBV5-6 with TRBJ2-3; the match to TRBD1 covers 11 bases. V trimming: 4 bases; J trimming: 3 bases; junction bases outside the gene matches: 10. The germline gives CDR1 SGHDT, CDR2 YYEEEE. The CDR3 contains 17 residues. CDR3 sequence: CASSRTGQGAQTDTQYF. Written as DNA, the CDR3 is TGTGCCAGCAGCCGAACCGGACAGGGGGCGCAGACAGATACGCAGTATTTT.

The J gene is TRBJ1-2, the V gene TRBV20-1; the match to TRBD1 covers 9 bases. V shed 5 bases and J 3 bases; nucleotides not matched to a gene: 7. In germline, CDR1 is DFQATT, CDR2 SNEGSKA (reference sequence). There are 14 residues in the CDR3. CDR3 loop: CSALNRGQDYGYTF. The CDR3 DNA sequence: TGCAGTGCTCTTAACAGGGGGCAGGACTATGGCTACACCTTC.

This clonotype was counted ten times or more. The chain links TRBV3-1 to TRBJ1-1; no clear D. Per the germline V gene, CDR1 is LGHDT and CDR2 is YNNKEL (reference sequence). Trimming removed 4 bases at V and 3 bases at J, with 9 bases between. The length of the CDR3 is 13 residues. CDR3 sequence: CASSPHGDTEAFF. The CDR3 nucleotides are TGTGCCAGCAGCCCCCATGGGGACACTGAAGCTTTCTTT.

Many counts were recorded for this clonotype. The V and J genes are TRBV24-1 and TRBJ2-2; 7 bases line up with TRBD1. Unmatched junction bases numbered 11, after V lost 2 bases and J lost 6 bases. Germline V gives CDR1 KGHDR, CDR2 SFDVKD. The length of the CDR3 is 17 residues. CDR3 residues: CATSDSSGTDQPGELFF. DNA for the CDR3: TGTGCCACCAGTGATTCCTCCGGGACAGATCAACCCGGGGAGCTGTTTTTT.

This clonotype occurred many times. The chain combines TRBV7-2 with TRBJ2-3, with no clear D. V lost 4 bases to trimming and J lost 10 bases, with 6 bases between them. The CDR3 covers 10 residues. CDR1 and CDR2 from the germline V gene are SGHTA and FQGNSA. CDR3 DNA: TGTGCCAGCAGCTACGGCGCGCAGTATTTT. Translating it yields CASSYGAQYF.

This clonotype appeared a few times. The V and J genes are TRBV12-5 and TRBJ2-1; D not certain. Trimming took 7 bases from V and 4 from J, leaving 11 bases between them. The CDR3 is made up of 13 amino acids. The germline V gene has CDR1 LGHNT and CDR2 FRNRAP. The CDR3 sequence is CASAPDLYNEQFF. The CDR3 DNA follows: TGTGCTAGTGCTCCTGACTTATACAATGAGCAGTTCTTC.

This clonotype showed up many times. The CDR3 loop reads CASSPGALAYNEQFF. The DNA of the CDR3 is TGTGCCAGCAGCCCAGGGGCCTTAGCCTACAATGAGCAGTTCTTC. The chain recombines TRBV7-2 with TRBJ2-1; a weak D match, TRBD1 (6 bases). V was pared by 5 bases and J by 2 bases, with 13 bases between. Germline lookup yields CDR1 SGHTA and CDR2 FQGNSA. The CDR3 sequence is 15 residues long.

This chain uses TRBV12-5 with TRBJ1-6; a possible D gene is TRBD1 (6 bases). The V end lost 2 bases, the J end lost 0 bases, and 20 bases lay between the germline ends. This CDR3 is built from 20 residues. CDR1 and CDR2 from the germline V gene are LGHNT and FRNRAP. CDR3 region: CASGLTTGIPESSYNSPLHF. The CDR3 nucleotides are TGTGCTAGTGGTTTGACGACAGGTATTCCCGAGAGCTCCTATAATTCACCCCTCCACTTT.

This clonotype was seen ten or more times. The gene calls are TRBV7-8 and TRBJ2-7; 9 nucleotides match TRBD2. CDR1 and CDR2 from the germline V gene are SGHVS and FQNEAQ. The CDR3 sequence is 17 residues long. V lost 3 bases and J lost 4; bases outside the gene matches: 13. CDR3 in amino acids: CASSLRAVGSGGYEQYF. The CDR3 DNA sequence: TGTGCCAGCAGCTTGAGAGCCGTAGGTAGCGGGGGTTACGAGCAGTACTTC.

This clonotype was seen many times. V usage is TRBV7-2 and J usage is TRBJ1-2; 9 positions agree with TRBD1. This CDR3 comprises 14 residues. Germline-derived CDR1 and CDR2 are SGHTA and FQGNSA. The junction had 6 bases not matched to a gene; V was cut back by 5 bases and J by 5 bases. CDR3 DNA sequence: TGTGCCAGCAGCCGAACAGGGGGCAATTATGGCTACACCTTC. This gives the protein CASSRTGGNYGYTF.

CDR3 nucleotides: TGCAGCGAACTGGACAACCAAGAGACCCAGTACTTC. This sequence encodes CSELDNQETQYF. The chain joins TRBV29-1 to TRBJ2-5; a possible D gene is TRBD1 (5 bases). The length of the CDR3 is 12 residues. The V gene's germline CDR1 is SQVTM and CDR2 ANQGSEA. Trimming took off 7 bases at V and 0 bases at J, with 9 bases between the two ends.

CDR3 sequence reads: CAISEYVTGESHIAGDYGYTF. CDR3 nucleotides: TGTGCCATCAGTGAGTATGTGACAGGAGAAAGCCATATCGCGGGAGACTATGGCTACACCTTC. This rearrangement joins TRBV10-3 to TRBJ1-2; a weak D match, TRBD1 (6 bases). V was clipped by 1 base and J by 3 bases, with 30 bases between them. CDR1 is ENHRY and CDR2 is SYGVKD in the germline V gene. The CDR3 is made up of 21 amino acids.

This clonotype was recorded many times. The chain is built from TRBV7-3 and TRBJ2-3; 14 nucleotides agree with TRBD2. The CDR3 extends over 13 amino acids. With 8 bases clipped from V and 5 bases from J, the junction kept 0 bases outside the gene matches. In germline, CDR1 is SGHTA, CDR2 FQGTGA. The CDR3 region has the DNA TGTGCCAGCGGGACTAGCGGGGGAGATACGCAGTATTTT. The encoded protein is CASGTSGGDTQYF.

The rearrangement links TRBV6-2 or TRBV6-3 to TRBJ2-3; D is possibly TRBD1 (5 bases). The CDR3 length is 14 residues. The V end was cut by 2 bases, the J end by 4 bases, with 10 bases between. The germline V gene has CDR1 MNHEY and CDR2 SVGEGT. The CDR3 spells CASSYQQGADTQYF. CDR3 coding DNA: TGTGCCAGCAGTTACCAGCAGGGCGCAGATACGCAGTATTTT.

Many counts were recorded for this clonotype. J is TRBJ1-4 and V is TRBV20-1; TRBD1 is a possible D gene (5 bases). The CDR3 runs 11 residues. V gave up 6 bases and J gave up 7 bases, with 9 bases separating them. In germline, CDR1 is DFQATT, CDR2 SNEGSKA (reference sequence). The CDR3 here is CSASGGEKLFF. CDR3 bases: TGCAGTGCGTCGGGGGGTGAAAAACTGTTTTTT.

The table lists this clonotype with many counts. The CDR3 region is CSAVGDWTGYTF. The CDR3 DNA reads TGCAGTGCAGTCGGGGACTGGACAGGCTACACCTTC. This chain links TRBV20-1 with TRBJ1-2, with a possible D match to TRBD1 (5 bases). V gave up 6 bases and J gave up 8 bases, with 16 bases separating them. The CDR3 totals 12 residues. Germline CDR1 reads DFQATT; CDR2 reads SNEGSKA (reference sequence).

This clonotype was counted a few times. V and J are TRBV28 and TRBJ2-3, with TRBD2 identical over 9 bases. After removal of 4 bases from V and 5 bases from J, the junction contained 10 bases not matched to a gene. The germline V gene encodes CDR1 MDHEN and CDR2 SYDVKM. CDR3 length: 16 residues. This chain's CDR3 is CASSSPGGGARDTQYF. The DNA of the CDR3 is TGTGCCAGCAGTTCCCCTGGCGGGGGGGCCCGAGATACGCAGTATTTT.

This clonotype has a count of ten or more. The chain is built from TRBV12-3 or TRBV12-4 and TRBJ2-5; TRBD1 agrees at 9 bases. The V gene end was trimmed by 5 bases and the J gene end by 4 bases; junction bases not matched to a gene: 2. The length of the CDR3 is 13 residues. This chain's CDR3 is CASSRDRVETQYF. The CDR3 coding sequence is TGTGCCAGCAGTCGGGACAGGGTAGAGACCCAGTACTTC.

This clonotype was found many times. The chain joins TRBV25-1 to TRBJ2-3, with TRBD1 as a possible D gene (5 bases). Trimming cost V 1 base and J 6 bases, with 11 bases left between them. CDR3 size: 14 residues. Germline-derived CDR1 and CDR2 are MGHDK and SYGVNS. The CDR3 DNA reads TGTGCCAGCAGTGAATTTAGGGGAAGGGATACGCAGTATTTT. Amino acid sequence: CASSEFRGRDTQYF.

This clonotype was seen a few times. The chain couples TRBV5-1 to TRBJ2-5, with 7 bases identical to TRBD1. This CDR3 spans 13 amino acids. V was pared by 3 bases and J by 5 bases, with 4 bases of the junction left unmatched. CDR1 and CDR2 from the germline V gene are SGHRS and YFSETQ. CDR3 amino acids: CASSYDRVETQYF. The CDR3 coding sequence is TGCGCCAGCAGCTACGACAGGGTGGAGACCCAGTACTTC.

This clonotype came up many times. The J gene is TRBJ2-1, the V gene TRBV5-1; D remains ambiguous. CDR3 size: 14 residues. The germline gives CDR1 SGHRS, CDR2 YFSETQ. V lost 4 bases to trimming and J lost 3 bases, with 11 bases between them. Here the CDR3 reads CASSPGGIYNEQFF. CDR3 DNA: TGCGCCAGCAGCCCCGGCGGTATCTACAATGAGCAGTTCTTC.

Of note for this clonotype: The junction departs from germline at one end; a sequencing error may be responsible. V and J are TRBV11-3 and TRBJ2-5; D possibly corresponds to TRBD1 (5 bases). The CDR3 covers 13 residues. Per germline, CDR1 SGHNT and CDR2 YENEEA. The CDR3 region has the DNA TGTGCCAGCAGCTTAAGGGGCGGCGAGAACCAGTACTTC. Translation: CASSLRGGENQYF.

This clonotype appeared a few times. The chain is built from TRBV20-1 and TRBJ2-5; D gene unclear. Trimming pared 3 bases from V and 2 bases from J, leaving 7 bases between. The CDR3 spans 12 residues. Germline assignment: CDR1 DFQATT and CDR2 SNEGSKA (reference sequence). The CDR3 loop is CSARELQETQYF. The CDR3 DNA follows: TGCAGTGCTAGGGAACTTCAAGAGACCCAGTACTTC.

This clonotype was counted between two and nine times. The chain carries TRBV6-6 and TRBJ2-5, with D tentatively TRBD2 (6 bases). V was pared by 5 bases and J by 0 bases, with 16 bases between. The CDR3 totals 16 residues. Germline CDR1 MNHNY, CDR2 SVGAGI (reference sequence). The CDR3 DNA is TGTGCCAGCAGTCCCCCGGGGGAGGAGTACCAAGAGACCCAGTACTTC. Translation gives CASSPPGEEYQETQYF.

A few counts support this clonotype. The J gene is TRBJ1-6, the V gene TRBV23-1; D gene unclear. TRBV23-1 is known as an ORF, though its function is uncertain. CDR3 length: 17 amino acids. V lost 2 bases and J 0 bases, leaving 11 bases between the germline ends. CDR3: CASSQMRLSSYNSPLHF. The DNA of the CDR3 is TGCGCCAGCAGTCAAATGAGATTGAGCTCCTATAATTCACCCCTCCACTTT.